The present entry profiles one T cell receptor beta chain with its context. The antigen is unknown. This sample was included in a study of blood T cells in healthy people across ages. Study-level points and caveats: In long-lived donors, naive CD4+ cell counts and diversity exceeded those of aged donors.

The donors, healthy Caucasians from Russia, were aged about 6 to 90. It was with a sample-barcoded 5' primer and a J-beta primer mix that a second PCR of about 7 to 12 cycles was run. A tag from a template-switch adaptor with 12 random nucleotides marked each cDNA molecule. Each sample provided no less than 2.5 million CDR3-containing paired-end reads. In TCRdb, the 5' RACE reads were re-called with MiXCR into one record per CDR3 protein. The data show 600,000 or so distinct CDR3 sequences, approximately 21% seen once. The source of this sequence is an older man in good health. The sequenced sample consisted of blood.

This chain's CDR3 is CASSQETGVRQYF. DNA of the CDR3: TGTGCCAGCAGCCAAGAGACAGGGGTCAGGCAGTACTTC. The chain combines TRBV3-1 with TRBJ2-7, with 8 bases that match TRBD1. CDR1 and CDR2 from the germline V gene are LGHDT and YNNKEL (reference sequence). The CDR3 has 13 amino acids. With 0 bases clipped from V and 9 bases from J, the junction kept 4 bases outside the gene matches.